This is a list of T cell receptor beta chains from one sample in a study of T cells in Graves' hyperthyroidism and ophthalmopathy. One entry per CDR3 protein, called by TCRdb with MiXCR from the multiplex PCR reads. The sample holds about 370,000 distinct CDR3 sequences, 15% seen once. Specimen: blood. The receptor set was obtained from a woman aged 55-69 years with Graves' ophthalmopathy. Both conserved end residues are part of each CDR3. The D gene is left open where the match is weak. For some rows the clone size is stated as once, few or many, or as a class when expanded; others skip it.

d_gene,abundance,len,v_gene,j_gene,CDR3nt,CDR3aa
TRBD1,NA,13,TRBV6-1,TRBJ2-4,TGTGCCAGCAGTGGACAGGGCGAGGGCATTCAGTACTTC,CASSGQGEGIQYF
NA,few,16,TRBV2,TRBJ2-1,TGTGCCAGCAGTGAAAAAGGGCAGGGGTACCACAATGAGCAGTTCTTC,CASSEKGQGYHNEQFF
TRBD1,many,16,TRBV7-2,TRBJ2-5,TGTGCCAGCAGCCTAGCGCGGACAGGGGTTGGGGAGACCCAGTACTTC,CASSLARTGVGETQYF
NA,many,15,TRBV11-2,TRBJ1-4,TGTGCCAGCAGCTCCGCCCATACAACTAATGAAAAACTGTTTTTT,CASSSAHTTNEKLFF
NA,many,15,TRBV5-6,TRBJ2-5,TGTGCCAGCAGCTTGATGCAAAGAGACCAAGAGACCCAGTACTTC,CASSLMQRDQETQYF
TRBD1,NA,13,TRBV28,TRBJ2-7,TGTGCCAGCAGTCTCCTGACAGGGAACGAGCAGTACTTC,CASSLLTGNEQYF
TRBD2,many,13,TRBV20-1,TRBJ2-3,TGCAGTGCGAAGCGGGAGGCGGCAGATACGCAGTATTTT,CSAKREAADTQYF
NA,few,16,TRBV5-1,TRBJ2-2,TGCGCCAGCAGCCCCGGCGTAGGGACGAACACCGGGGAGCTGTTTTTT,CASSPGVGTNTGELFF
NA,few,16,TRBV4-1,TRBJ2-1,TGCGCCAGCAGCCAAGCCCTCGGGATCTCCTACAATGAGCAGTTCTTC,CASSQALGISYNEQFF
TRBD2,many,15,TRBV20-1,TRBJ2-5,TGCAGTGCGACCAGGACTAGCGGGAGGGAAGAGACCCAGTACTTC,CSATRTSGREETQYF
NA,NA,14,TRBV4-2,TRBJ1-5,TGTGCCAGCAGCCCCGAGGGGCGCGATCAGCCCCAGCATTTT,CASSPEGRDQPQHF
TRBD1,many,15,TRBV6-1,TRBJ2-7,TGTGCCAGCAATGTCAACAGGGGCAACACCTACGAGCAGTACTTC,CASNVNRGNTYEQYF
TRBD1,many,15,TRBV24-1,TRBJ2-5,TGTGCCACCAGTGCCCCCACAGGGGGCGGCGAGACCCAGTACTTC,CATSAPTGGGETQYF
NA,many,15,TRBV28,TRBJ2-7,TGTGCCAGCAGCCAGAATTTTATGAGGTCGTATGAGCAGTACTTC,CASSQNFMRSYEQYF
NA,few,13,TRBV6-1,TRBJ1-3,TGTGCCAGCAGTCCGGGGCTGGGAAACACCATATATTTT,CASSPGLGNTIYF
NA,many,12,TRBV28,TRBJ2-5,TGTGCCAGCAGCCATAACATCGCTCCACCTCACTTC,CASSHNIAPPHF
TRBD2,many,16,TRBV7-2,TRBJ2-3,TGTGCCAGCAGCTTAGAGCTAGCGGAAAGCACAGATACGCAGTATTTT,CASSLELAESTDTQYF
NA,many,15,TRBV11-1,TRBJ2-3,TGTGCCAGCAGCTTACGGCCTGGCAGCACAGATACGCAGTATTTT,CASSLRPGSTDTQYF
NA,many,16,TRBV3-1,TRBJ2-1,TGTGCCAGCAGCCAAGATCTTAGCGGAGAAGACAATGAGCAGTTCTTC,CASSQDLSGEDNEQFF
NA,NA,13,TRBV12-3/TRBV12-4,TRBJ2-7,TGTGCCAGCACCTGGTCTGCCTCCTACAAGCAGTACTTC,CASTWSASYKQYF
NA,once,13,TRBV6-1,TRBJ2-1,TGTGCCAGCAGCAAAGACCGGAATAATGAGCAGTTCTTC,CASSKDRNNEQFF
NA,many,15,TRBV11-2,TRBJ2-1,TGTGCCAGCAGCCCCCGTAGGGCGGAGTACAATGAGCAGTTCTTC,CASSPRRAEYNEQFF
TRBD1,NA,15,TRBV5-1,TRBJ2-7,TGCGCCAGCAACACAGCCGGGACAGGCCACTACGAGCAGTACTTC,CASNTAGTGHYEQYF
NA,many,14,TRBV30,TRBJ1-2,TGTGCCTGGAGTCCCGGGACAACTAACTATGGCTACACCTTC,CAWSPGTTNYGYTF
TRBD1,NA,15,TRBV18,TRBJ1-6,TGTGCCAGCTCACCAGGGACAGGGGTTAATTCACCCCCCCACTTT,CASSPGTGVNSPPHF
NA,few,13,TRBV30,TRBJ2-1,TGTGCCTGGAGTCGAAGCGTGGAAGCAAGGTGGTTCTTC,CAWSRSVEARWFF
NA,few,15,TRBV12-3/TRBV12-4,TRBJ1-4,TGTGCCAGCCGACCTCAACTGGGACCGGCAGAAAAACTGTTTTTT,CASRPQLGPAEKLFF
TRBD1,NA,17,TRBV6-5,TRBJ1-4,TGTGCCAGCAGTTACTTAAAACTGACAGGGGGTAAAGAAAAACTGTTTTTT,CASSYLKLTGGKEKLFF
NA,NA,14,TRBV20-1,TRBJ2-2,TGCAGTGCTAGACGGACGAGGATGGCCGGGGAGCTGTTTTTT,CSARRTRMAGELFF
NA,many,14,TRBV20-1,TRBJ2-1,TGCAGTGCTAGCACCGCTGGGCGGGACAATGAGCAGTTCTTC,CSASTAGRDNEQFF
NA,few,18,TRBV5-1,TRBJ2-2,TGCGCCAGCAGCTTGTTGGGCCCGGGTGGCGCGAACACCGGGGAGCTGTTTTTT,CASSLLGPGGANTGELFF
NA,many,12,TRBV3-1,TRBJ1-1,TGTGCCAGCAGCCAAGATAGGGGTGAAGCTTTCTTT,CASSQDRGEAFF
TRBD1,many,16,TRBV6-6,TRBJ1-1,TGTGCCAGCAGTTACCCCCGACAGGGAATGAACACTGAAGCTTTCTTT,CASSYPRQGMNTEAFF
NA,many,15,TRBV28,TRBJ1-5,TGTGCCAGCAGTTTACGGGGCGCTCCCAATCAGCCCCAGCATTTT,CASSLRGAPNQPQHF
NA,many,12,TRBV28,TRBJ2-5,TGTGCCAGCAGTCTGCCCGGGAAGACCCAGTACTTC,CASSLPGKTQYF
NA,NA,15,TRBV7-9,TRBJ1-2,TGTGCCAGCAGCCCCCCCGGGGTGGCATCCGGTGGCTACACCTTC,CASSPPGVASGGYTF
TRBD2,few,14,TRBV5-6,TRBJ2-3,TGTGCCAGCAGACCTAGCGGGATTGCAGATACGCAGTATTTT,CASRPSGIADTQYF
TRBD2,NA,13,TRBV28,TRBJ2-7,TGTGCCAGCAATGAAAGCGGGAGGGAGGAGCAGTACTTC,CASNESGREEQYF
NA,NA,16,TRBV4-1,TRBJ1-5,TGCGCCAGCAGCCAAGAAGTAGGAAGTCAGAATCAGCCCCAGCATTTT,CASSQEVGSQNQPQHF
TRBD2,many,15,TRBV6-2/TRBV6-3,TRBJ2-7,TGTGCCAGCAGTTCCCCGGGGGGGCTCTCCTACGAGCAGTACTTC,CASSSPGGLSYEQYF
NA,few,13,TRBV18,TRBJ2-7,TGTGCCAGCTCACTCGAGGGCGACTACGAGCAGTACTTC,CASSLEGDYEQYF
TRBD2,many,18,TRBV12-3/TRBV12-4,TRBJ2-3,TGTGCCAGCAGTTTCCGGACTAGGGATTACGTTAGCACAGATACGCAGTATTTT,CASSFRTRDYVSTDTQYF
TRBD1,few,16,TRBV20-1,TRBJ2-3,TGCAGTGCTAGAGTGGCAGACAGGGGGCTTTCAGATACGCAGTATTTT,CSARVADRGLSDTQYF
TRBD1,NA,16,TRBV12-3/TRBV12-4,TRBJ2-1,TGTGCCAGCAGTTTAGGGACAGGGGTTTCACCCAATGAGCAGTTCTTC,CASSLGTGVSPNEQFF
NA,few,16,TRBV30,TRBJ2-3,TGTGCCTGGAGGGGGGGGGCAGGGGGAATTCCAGATACGCAGTATTTT,CAWRGGAGGIPDTQYF
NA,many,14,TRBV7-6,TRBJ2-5,TGTGCCAGCAGCTTAGGTCACTTCCAAGAGACCCAGTACTTC,CASSLGHFQETQYF
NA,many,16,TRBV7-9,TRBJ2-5,TGTGCCAGCAGCCCCAGGGGAACAGGATGGCAAGAGACCCAGTACTTC,CASSPRGTGWQETQYF
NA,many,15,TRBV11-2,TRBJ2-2,TGTGCCAGCAGCTTCCTTTCTAGAGGGGCCGGGGAGCTGTTTTTT,CASSFLSRGAGELFF
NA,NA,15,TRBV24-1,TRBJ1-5,TGTGCCACCAGTGATGGGGGCGCGGGCAATCAGCCCCAGCATTTT,CATSDGGAGNQPQHF
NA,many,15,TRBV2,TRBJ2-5,TGTGCCAGCAGTGAAGCCCGGGGCCGGGGTGAGACCCAGTACTTC,CASSEARGRGETQYF
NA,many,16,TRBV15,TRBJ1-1,TGTGCCACCAGCAGAGGGGGTGAGGTAATGAACACTGAAGCTTTCTTT,CATSRGGEVMNTEAFF
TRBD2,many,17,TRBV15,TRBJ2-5,TGTGCCACCAGCAGAGAGGGTATCTTAGCGGGAGAAGAGACCCAGTACTTC,CATSREGILAGEETQYF
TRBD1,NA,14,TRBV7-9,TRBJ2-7,TGTGCCAGCAGCTTTACAGGGGGGTCTCGCGAGCAGTACTTC,CASSFTGGSREQYF
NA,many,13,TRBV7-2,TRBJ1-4,TGTGCCAGCAGCTTAGACCGGAATGAAAAACTGTTTTTT,CASSLDRNEKLFF
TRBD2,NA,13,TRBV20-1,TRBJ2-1,TGCAGTGAGATATCCCCTAGCGGCAGTGAGCAGTTCTTC,CSEISPSGSEQFF
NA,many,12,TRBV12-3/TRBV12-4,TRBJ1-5,TGTGCCAGCAGTTGGGAGGGTCAGCCCCAGCATTTT,CASSWEGQPQHF
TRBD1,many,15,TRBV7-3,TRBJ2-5,TGTGCCAGCAGCAAGGGACAGGGGAGATCAGAGACCCAGTACTTC,CASSKGQGRSETQYF
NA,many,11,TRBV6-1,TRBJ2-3,TGTGCCAGCAGTAACCGCAATACGCAGTATTTT,CASSNRNTQYF
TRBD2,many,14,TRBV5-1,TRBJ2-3,TGCGCCAGCAGCTTGGCGCGGGAGGCAGATACGCAGTATTTT,CASSLAREADTQYF